This T cell receptor (beta chain) was sequenced for a study of blood T cell repertoires in COVID-19. Study-level information: COVID-19 samples collected from the United States, Italy and Spain covered acute and convalescent phases.

This clone was found once. CDR3 size: 18 residues. V was trimmed by 0 bases and J by 0 bases, leaving 13 bases between them. Germline V lookup: CDR1 SGHRS, CDR2 YFSETQ. Clones were sequenced by immunoSEQ multiplex PCR, and TCRdb holds only the in-frame ones, with some missing. The data show some 110,000 clones, over 60% seen once. Sequencing input: peripheral blood. The clonotype originates from a man between 65 and 85 years old with acute or convalescent COVID-19. The chain uses TRBV5-1 and TRBJ2-6, with a weak D call TRBD2 (6 bases). The CDR3 is CASSLAWGLNSGANVLTF. The CDR3 DNA reads as TGCGCCAGCAGCTTGGCCTGGGGACTGAACTCTGGGGCCAACGTCCTGACTTTC.